The 31 T cell receptor beta chains presented below share a single source sample, sequenced in a study of regulatory T cells in long-lasting Graves disease (dated by TCRdb to the early 2020s). The library was prepared using multiplex PCR. The data were produced on an Illumina HiSeq 4000. TCR beta libraries were built with iRepertoire HTBI primers and Arm-PCR amplification of CDR3 regions. The public reads were run again by TCRdb, first through fastp at Q25 and then through MiXCR, and only productive beta chains were kept. Entries are consolidated by CDR3 protein sequence, retaining the most common genes and DNA. Present in this sample are 400,000 to 500,000 distinct CDR3 sequences, 16% of which were seen just once. The biggest ten clones account for about 10% of the sample. What this sample's time point label stands for: newly diagnosed GD, antithyroid drugs for less than 3 months. For both TCR sequencing and RNA sequencing, RNA was extracted from PBMCs in TRIzol.

In addition, the sample was reused for a study of T cells in Graves' hyperthyroidism and ophthalmopathy.

The sample in question was peripheral blood mononuclear cells (PBMCs), obtained at new diagnosis, from a patient treated with antithyroid drugs. Source of these receptors: a woman in her twenties or thirties with Graves disease. Donor details come from another sample of the same person, matched by shared clones.

The sample holds many counts of this clonotype. The V and J genes are TRBV20-1 and TRBJ2-3; possibly TRBD2 for D (5 bases). Germline V CDR1 and CDR2: DFQATT, SNEGSKA (reference sequence). V lost 7 bases and J 1 base, leaving 15 bases between the germline ends. The length of the CDR3 is 14 residues. DNA of the CDR3: TGCAGTGACATTTCGCAGCGGCGCACAGATACGCAGTATTTT. It codes for CSDISQRRTDTQYF.

This clonotype was detected ten times or more. As DNA, the CDR3 is TGTGCCAGCAGCTTAGCGAGGGCGGGAGTTCTAGATACGCAGTATTTT. Translating gives CASSLARAGVLDTQYF. The chain employs TRBV7-2 and TRBJ2-3; 7 bases agree with TRBD2. With 0 bases clipped from V and 5 bases from J, the junction kept 8 bases outside the gene matches. The CDR3 extends over 16 amino acids. The V gene's germline CDR1 is SGHTA and CDR2 FQGNSA.

This clonotype was counted many times. The CDR3 DNA reads as TGTGCCATCAGTGATACGGGACAGGGGGCATCCGGGGAGCTGTTTTTT. It encodes CAISDTGQGASGELFF. The chain joins TRBV10-3 to TRBJ2-2; 12 nucleotides line up with TRBD1. Germline loops: CDR1 ENHRY, CDR2 SYGVKD. V was clipped by 3 bases and J by 6 bases; unmatched bases: 5. The length of the CDR3 is 16 residues.

This clonotype was detected many times. V is TRBV27 and J is TRBJ2-6, with D possibly matching TRBD1 (6 bases). The CDR3 runs 18 residues. V lost 1 base and J lost 2, with 15 bases in between. CDR1 and CDR2 (germline): MNHEY, SMNVEV (reference sequence). The CDR3 protein is CASSLLGQGMAGANVLTF. The CDR3 DNA reads as TGTGCCAGCAGTTTATTAGGGCAGGGGATGGCTGGGGCCAACGTCCTGACTTTC.

The chain uses TRBV9 and TRBJ1-3; D uncertain. Trimming shortened V by 0 bases and J by 2 bases, and 12 bases separated the two germline ends. CDR3 length equals 16 residues. Germline V gene lookup returns CDR1 SGDLS and CDR2 YYNGEE. DNA for the CDR3: TGTGCCAGCAGCGTAGGGACGACGTTCACTGGAAACACCATATATTTT. This encodes CASSVGTTFTGNTIYF.

V is TRBV19 and J is TRBJ2-7, with a tentative D call TRBD2 (5 bases). This CDR3 contains 13 residues. Germline-derived CDR1 and CDR2 are LNHDA and SQIVND (reference sequence). The V end lost 1 base, the J end lost 7 bases, and 11 bases lay between the germline ends. The CDR3 sequence is CASSIAEGGEQYF. CDR3 DNA sequence: TGTGCCAGTAGTATAGCTGAGGGTGGAGAGCAGTACTTC.

Only a few counts were recorded for this clonotype. This may be a read error, as it is one base from a much larger clone. V usage is TRBV24-1 and J usage is TRBJ2-7, with TRBD2 matching 16 bases. Germline V CDR1 and CDR2: KGHDR, SFDVKD. The CDR3 spans 16 residues. V gave up 3 bases and J gave up 7 bases; unmatched junction bases: 5. CDR3 protein: CATSDPGLAGGYEQYF. The CDR3 DNA follows: TGTGCCACCAGTGATCCGGGACTAGCGGGAGGGTATGAGCAGTACTTC.

This clonotype appeared many times. One end of the junction fails to match germline, which may point to a read error. The chain joins TRBV28 to TRBJ2-1, with a tentative D call TRBD2 (6 bases). In germline, CDR1 is MDHEN, CDR2 SYDVKM. CDR3 length: 15 amino acids. The CDR3, as DNA: TGTGCCATCAGTGAGTCCGACGGGACTGTTCGAGAGCAGTTCTTC. Its translation is CAISESDGTVREQFF.

In its sample, this clonotype was seen a few times. The gene calls are TRBV13 and TRBJ1-4, with D possibly being TRBD1 (6 bases). Germline lookup yields CDR1 PRHDT and CDR2 FYEKMQ (reference sequence). The germline V and J ends were trimmed by 5 bases and 5 bases, with 24 bases remaining between them. This CDR3 comprises 18 residues. CDR3 DNA: TGTGCCAGCAGCGCCCCCGGGGGGTCCGACAGGAAAAATGAAAAACTGTTTTTT. Translation: CASSAPGGSDRKNEKLFF. Full variable domain (remainder filled in from reference TRBV13 and TRBJ1-4): AAGVIQSPRHLIKEKRETATLKCYPIPRHDTVYWYQQGPGQDPQFLISFYEKMQSDKGSIPDRFSAQQFSDYHSELNMSSLELGDSALYFCASSAPGGSDRKNEKLFFGSGTQLSVL.

Ten or more counts support this clonotype. The chain has TRBV28 and TRBJ2-2; D tentatively reads TRBD1 or TRBD2 (5 bases each). The CDR3 extends over 14 amino acids. Germline V gene data show CDR1 as MDHEN and CDR2 as SYDVKM. The CDR3 is CVIKGPDQTGELFF. Here the CDR3 DNA reads TGTGTGATAAAGGGACCAGATCAAACCGGGGAGCTGTTTTTT.

This clonotype was seen many times. The chain recombines TRBV12-3 or TRBV12-4 with TRBJ2-3; D is uncertain. The CDR3 totals 12 residues. The germline V and J ends were trimmed by 10 bases and 4 bases, with 12 bases remaining between them. The CDR3 loop is CATAPVADTQYF. In DNA form, the CDR3 reads TGTGCCACCGCGCCGGTGGCAGATACGCAGTATTTT.

This clonotype has ten or more counts. The V and J genes are TRBV18 and TRBJ1-1; 8 nucleotides align to TRBD1. V was clipped by 5 bases and J by 1 base; unmatched bases: 3. Germline V gene sequence: CDR1 KGHSH, CDR2 LQKENI. The CDR3 extends over 14 amino acids. The CDR3 spells CASSKGQENTEAFF. The CDR3 bases are TGTGCCAGCTCAAAGGGACAGGAGAACACTGAAGCTTTCTTT.

This clonotype was seen only a few times. This chain joins TRBV9 and TRBJ1-2; a weak D match, TRBD1 (5 bases). Germline lookup yields CDR1 SGDLS and CDR2 YYNGEE. The germline V and J ends were trimmed by 2 bases and 3 bases, with 20 bases remaining between them. There are 17 residues in the CDR3. CDR3 residues: CASSVLSGLEGDYGYTF. DNA for the CDR3: TGTGCCAGCAGCGTCCTCTCCGGACTCGAAGGGGACTATGGCTACACCTTC.

This clonotype was seen a handful of times. V and J are TRBV6-2 or TRBV6-3 and TRBJ2-1, with 9 positions matching TRBD2. Trimming cost V 2 bases and J 4 bases; bases outside gene matches: 12. Germline lookup yields CDR1 MNHEY and CDR2 SVGEGT. CDR3 size: 18 residues. The CDR3 is CASSYERASGDYYNEQFF. In DNA, the CDR3 is TGTGCCAGCAGTTACGAGCGGGCTAGCGGGGATTATTACAATGAGCAGTTCTTC.

This clonotype appeared many times. The chain is built from TRBV20-1 and TRBJ2-5, with D perhaps matching TRBD2 (5 bases). Trimming left V 3 bases short and J 5 bases short, with 16 bases between. There are 14 residues in the CDR3. The germline V gene has CDR1 DFQATT and CDR2 SNEGSKA (reference sequence). The CDR3, as DNA: TGCAGTGCTAGGGGGTGGGAGTCTGGGGAGACCCAGTACTTC. Its protein is CSARGWESGETQYF.

J is TRBJ1-1 and V is TRBV7-9; TRBD1 might be the D (6 bases). Trimming left V 1 base short and J 1 base short, with 19 bases between. This CDR3 comprises 18 residues. The germline gives CDR1 SEHNR, CDR2 FQNEAQ (reference sequence). In nucleotides, the CDR3 is TGTGCCAGCAGCTTAGGGGGGGGCGACACGGCCCGGAACACTGAAGCTTTCTTT. It codes for CASSLGGGDTARNTEAFF. The whole variable domain, remainder taken from reference TRBV7-9 and TRBJ1-1, is DTGVSQNPRHKITKRGQNVTFRCDPISEHNRLYWYRQTLGQGPEFLTYFQNEAQLEKSRLLSDRFSAERPKGSFSTLEIQRTEQGDSAMYLCASSLGGGDTARNTEAFFGQGTRLTVV.

The V and J genes are TRBV25-1 and TRBJ1-2, with D unresolved. The germline V and J ends were trimmed by 1 base and 7 bases, with 13 bases remaining between them. This CDR3 comprises 14 residues. Germline lookup yields CDR1 MGHDK and CDR2 SYGVNS. This chain's CDR3 is CASSEFGPTLGYTF. In nucleotides, the CDR3 is TGTGCCAGCAGTGAATTCGGTCCAACACTTGGCTACACCTTC.

This clonotype appeared many times. The chain joins TRBV10-3 to TRBJ1-1; TRBD1 matches at 9 bases. Germline loops: CDR1 ENHRY, CDR2 SYGVKD. With 2 bases clipped from V and 4 bases from J, the junction kept 5 bases outside the gene matches. The CDR3 consists of 15 residues. The CDR3, as DNA: TGTGCCATCAGTGAGGGGACAGGGCCTTCCACTGAAGCTTTCTTT. Amino acid sequence: CAISEGTGPSTEAFF.

The CDR3 here is CASSTAPSGPSSYNEQFF. The CDR3 region has the DNA TGTGCCAGCAGCACAGCCCCTAGCGGGCCTTCCTCCTACAATGAGCAGTTCTTC. This chain joins TRBV7-9 and TRBJ2-1, with 8 nucleotides matching TRBD2. The V gene end was trimmed by 5 bases and the J gene end by 0 bases; junction bases not matched to a gene: 12. Germline V gene lookup returns CDR1 SEHNR and CDR2 FQNEAQ (reference sequence). CDR3 length: 18 residues.

This clonotype was counted only a few times. The chain carries TRBV28 and TRBJ2-5; 8 bases map to TRBD2. The length of the CDR3 is 13 residues. Trimming cost V 8 bases and J 5 bases; bases outside gene matches: 7. The germline CDR1 and CDR2 sequences are MDHEN and SYDVKM. Here the CDR3 DNA reads TGTGCCAGCGGCGGGACTAGTCCCGAGACCCAGTACTTC. Translation gives CASGGTSPETQYF.

The table lists this clonotype with a few counts. The V gene is TRBV5-1, the J gene TRBJ1-2; weak D call: TRBD1 (5 bases). V lost 1 base, J lost 6 bases, and 22 bases lay in between. The CDR3 length is 17 residues. Looked up from germline, CDR1 is SGHRS and CDR2 is YFSETQ. DNA of the CDR3: TGCGCCAGCAGCTTGATCTCAGGGAGTGTCCAACTAGATGGCTACACCTTC. Amino acid sequence: CASSLISGSVQLDGYTF.

The table lists this clonotype with many counts. The CDR3 protein is CASSPGQPSGYTF. The CDR3 bases are TGTGCCAGCAGCCCGGGACAGCCCTCTGGCTACACCTTC. V usage is TRBV7-9 and J usage is TRBJ1-2; 7 positions agree with TRBD1. The V gene's germline CDR1 is SEHNR and CDR2 FQNEAQ (reference sequence). The CDR3 consists of 13 residues. The V gene end was trimmed by 5 bases and the J gene end by 7 bases; junction bases not matched to a gene: 7. Variable domain in full (rest from reference TRBV7-9 and TRBJ1-2): DTGVSQNPRHKITKRGQNVTFRCDPISEHNRLYWYRQTLGQGPEFLTYFQNEAQLEKSRLLSDRFSAERPKGSFSTLEIQRTEQGDSAMYLCASSPGQPSGYTFGSGTRLTVV.

This clonotype was counted at least ten times. V and J are TRBV2 and TRBJ2-1; D might be TRBD2 (5 bases). With 6 bases removed from V and 7 bases from J, the gap between germline ends came to 19 bases. The CDR3 has 15 residues. Looked up from germline, CDR1 is SNHLY and CDR2 is FYNNEI. The CDR3 bases are TGTGCCAGCAGGCGAAGCGGAGCTCAGCGGAATGAGCAGTTCTTC. This codes for CASRRSGAQRNEQFF.

This clonotype was detected a few times. V gene TRBV9 combines with J gene TRBJ2-1, with TRBD2 matching 7 bases. Trimming at V came to 7 bases and at J to 5 bases, leaving 6 bases not matched to a gene. The CDR3 spans 13 residues. Germline CDR1 reads SGDLS; CDR2 reads YYNGEE. CDR3 sequence reads: CASGLDPNNEQFF. CDR3 coding DNA: TGTGCCAGCGGACTAGATCCCAACAATGAGCAGTTCTTC.

This clonotype was counted ten times or more. In DNA, the CDR3 is TGTGCCAGCAGTTACGTCAGGGATGACTACGAGCAGTACTTC. It yields the protein CASSYVRDDYEQYF. The rearrangement uses TRBV6-9 and TRBJ2-7; D perhaps matches TRBD1 (5 bases). Between the trimmed V and J ends, which lost 3 bases and 3 bases, there was a span of 12 bases. Germline values: CDR1 MNHGY, CDR2 SVAAGI. CDR3 size: 14 residues.

On this clonotype itself: The conserved final phenylalanine or tryptophan is absent from the CDR3, which likely points to a read error. The chain employs TRBV7-9 and TRBJ2-1; a weak D match, TRBD2 (6 bases). This CDR3 is 16 amino acids long. V gave up 4 bases and J gave up 6 bases, with 19 bases separating them. The V gene's germline CDR1 is SEHNR and CDR2 FQNEAQ (reference sequence). The CDR3 sequence: CASSSNRDSPTNEQFL. The DNA of the CDR3 is TGTGCCAGCAGCTCGAACCGGGACTCCCCGACCAATGAGCAGTTCCTC.

This clonotype was observed many times. The V gene is TRBV7-9, the J gene TRBJ2-7; perhaps TRBD1 as D (7 bases). The length of the CDR3 is 16 residues. Per the germline V gene, CDR1 is SEHNR and CDR2 is FQNEAQ (reference sequence). Trimming took 7 bases from V and 4 from J, leaving 23 bases between them. The CDR3 here is CASTSNWRGRRYEQYF. The CDR3 region has the DNA TGTGCCAGCACCTCTAATTGGAGGGGGCGCAGATACGAGCAGTACTTC. The whole variable domain, remainder taken from reference TRBV7-9 and TRBJ2-7, is DTGVSQNPRHKITKRGQNVTFRCDPISEHNRLYWYRQTLGQGPEFLTYFQNEAQLEKSRLLSDRFSAERPKGSFSTLEIQRTEQGDSAMYLCASTSNWRGRRYEQYFGPGTRLTVT.

The table lists this clonotype with many counts. The CDR3 loop reads CASRRTRGVVNNEQFF. CDR3 DNA: TGTGCCAGCAGGCGCACGAGGGGTGTAGTGAACAATGAGCAGTTCTTC. The chain combines TRBV7-2 with TRBJ2-1; either TRBD1 or TRBD2 may fit D (5 bases each). CDR3 length: 16 amino acids. Germline V gene data show CDR1 as SGHTA and CDR2 as FQGNSA. Trimming left V 6 bases short and J 5 bases short, with 20 bases between.

This clonotype was seen repeatedly, ten times or more. The J gene is TRBJ2-7, the V gene TRBV7-9; TRBD1 matches at 7 bases. The J segment lost 6 bases and the V segment lost 5 bases, leaving 16 bases of the junction unmatched. The germline V gene has CDR1 SEHNR and CDR2 FQNEAQ (reference sequence). The CDR3 is made up of 16 amino acids. The CDR3: CASSPLRGGNSVEQYF. CDR3 coding DNA: TGTGCCAGCAGCCCCCTACGAGGGGGCAATAGCGTCGAGCAGTACTTC.

This clonotype has more than one count but fewer than ten. The DNA of the CDR3 is TGTGCCAGCAGTTACTCGTGGACTAGCGGGAGGGCCGGTTACAATGAGCAGTTCTTC. It translates to CASSYSWTSGRAGYNEQFF. The chain joins TRBV6-2 or TRBV6-3 to TRBJ2-1, with 15 bases fitting TRBD2. The CDR3 loop spans 19 amino acids. Germline lookup yields CDR1 MNHEY and CDR2 SVGEGT. J gave up 4 bases and V 0 bases, and 7 bases lay outside the gene matches.

The rearrangement joins TRBV5-1 to TRBJ2-7; 10 positions match TRBD2. The germline V gene has CDR1 SGHRS and CDR2 YFSETQ. CDR3 length equals 14 residues. With 2 bases clipped from V and 7 bases from J, the junction kept 6 bases outside the gene matches. CDR3 coding DNA: TGCGCCAGCAGCTTACTAGCGGGAAGGTCGGAGCAGTACTTC. Translated: CASSLLAGRSEQYF.